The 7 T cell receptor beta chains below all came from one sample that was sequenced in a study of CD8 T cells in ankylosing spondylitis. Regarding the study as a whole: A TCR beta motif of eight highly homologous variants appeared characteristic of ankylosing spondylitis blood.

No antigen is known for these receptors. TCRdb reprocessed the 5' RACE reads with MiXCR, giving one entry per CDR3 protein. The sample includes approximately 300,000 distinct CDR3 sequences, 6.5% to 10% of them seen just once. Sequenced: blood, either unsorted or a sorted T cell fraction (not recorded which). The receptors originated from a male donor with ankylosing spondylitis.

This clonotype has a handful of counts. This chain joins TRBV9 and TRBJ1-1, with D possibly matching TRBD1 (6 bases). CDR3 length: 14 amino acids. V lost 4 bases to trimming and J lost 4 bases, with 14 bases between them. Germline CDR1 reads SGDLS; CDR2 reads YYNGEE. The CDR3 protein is CASSFTGDTTEAFF. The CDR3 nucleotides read TGTGCCAGCAGCTTCACCGGGGACACCACTGAAGCTTTCTTT.

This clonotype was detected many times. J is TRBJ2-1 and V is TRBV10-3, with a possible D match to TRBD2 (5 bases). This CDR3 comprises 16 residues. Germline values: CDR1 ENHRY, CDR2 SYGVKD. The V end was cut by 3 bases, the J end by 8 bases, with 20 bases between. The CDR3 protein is CAISDLRELGLHEQFF. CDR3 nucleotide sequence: TGTGCCATCAGTGATCTTAGGGAACTAGGTCTCCATGAGCAGTTCTTC.

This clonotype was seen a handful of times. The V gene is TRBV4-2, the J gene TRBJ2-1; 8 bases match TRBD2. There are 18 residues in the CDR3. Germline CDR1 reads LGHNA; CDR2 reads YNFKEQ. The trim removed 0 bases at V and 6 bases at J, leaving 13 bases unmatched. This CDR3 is CASSQEGVEAGVSNEQFF. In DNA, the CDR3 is TGTGCCAGCAGCCAAGAAGGGGTGGAAGCGGGAGTGAGCAATGAGCAGTTCTTC.

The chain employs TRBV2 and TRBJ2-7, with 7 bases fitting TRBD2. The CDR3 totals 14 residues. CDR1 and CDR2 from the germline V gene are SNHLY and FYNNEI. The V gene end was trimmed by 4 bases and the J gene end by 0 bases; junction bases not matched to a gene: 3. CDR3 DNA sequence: TGTGCCAGCAGTGGGCGGGAGTCCTCCTACGAGCAGTACTTC. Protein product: CASSGRESSYEQYF. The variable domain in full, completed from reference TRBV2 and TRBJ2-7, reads EPEVTQTPSHQVTQMGQEVILRCVPISNHLYFYWYRQILGQKVEFLVSFYNNEISEKSEIFDDQFSVERPDGSNFTLKIRSTKLEDSAMYFCASSGRESSYEQYFGPGTRLTVT.

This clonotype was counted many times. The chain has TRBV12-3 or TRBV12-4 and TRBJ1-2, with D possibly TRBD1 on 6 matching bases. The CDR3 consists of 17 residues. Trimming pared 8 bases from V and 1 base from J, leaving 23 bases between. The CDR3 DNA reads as TGTGCCAGCGGTATACGGGGGGCCACACTGATTAACTATGGCTACACCTTC. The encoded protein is CASGIRGATLINYGYTF.

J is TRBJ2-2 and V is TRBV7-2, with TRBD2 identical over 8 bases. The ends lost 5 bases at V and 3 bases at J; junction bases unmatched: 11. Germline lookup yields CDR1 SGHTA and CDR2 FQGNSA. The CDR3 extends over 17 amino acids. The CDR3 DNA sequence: TGTGCCAGCAGCCTGGGGTTAACGGGAGGGGACACCGGGGAGCTGTTTTTT. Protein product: CASSLGLTGGDTGELFF.

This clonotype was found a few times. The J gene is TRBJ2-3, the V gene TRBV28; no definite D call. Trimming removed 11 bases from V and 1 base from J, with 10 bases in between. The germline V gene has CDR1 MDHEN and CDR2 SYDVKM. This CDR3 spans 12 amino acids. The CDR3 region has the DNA TGTGCCGCCGGTGGGGGCACAGATACGCAGTATTTT. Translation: CAAGGGTDTQYF. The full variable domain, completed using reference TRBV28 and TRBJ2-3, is DVKVTQSSRYLVKRTGEKVFLECVQDMDHENMFWYRQDPGLGLRLIYFSYDVKMKEKGDIPEGYSVSREKKERFSLILESASTNQTSMYLCAAGGGTDTQYFGPGTRLTVL.